This T cell receptor beta chain originates from a study of shared clonotypes between healthy human individuals. Per germline, CDR1 ENHRY and CDR2 SYGVKD. The CDR3 runs to 12 residues. Trimming shortened V by 7 bases and J by 7 bases, and 8 bases separated the two germline ends. This clone has only a few counts. Genomic DNA from each subset was divided evenly over several immunoSEQ plates. Sorted-subset replicate PCR reactions contained 150 to 200 ng DNA, corresponding to about 30,000 T cell genomes. The assay was immunoSEQ multiplex PCR, and TCRdb's table has in-frame clones only and misses some. In the table there are about 1 million clones, around 76% of which are singletons.

This clonotype originated in a man between 18 and 35 years old in good health. The chain recombines TRBV10-3 with TRBJ1-6, with TRBD1 as a possible D gene (5 bases). Specimen: memory CD4+ T cells sorted from blood. Regarding subset: CD45RA-negative fraction. The CDR3 region is CAITQGNSPLHF. The CDR3 region has the DNA TGTGCCATCACCCAGGGAAATTCACCCCTCCACTTT.